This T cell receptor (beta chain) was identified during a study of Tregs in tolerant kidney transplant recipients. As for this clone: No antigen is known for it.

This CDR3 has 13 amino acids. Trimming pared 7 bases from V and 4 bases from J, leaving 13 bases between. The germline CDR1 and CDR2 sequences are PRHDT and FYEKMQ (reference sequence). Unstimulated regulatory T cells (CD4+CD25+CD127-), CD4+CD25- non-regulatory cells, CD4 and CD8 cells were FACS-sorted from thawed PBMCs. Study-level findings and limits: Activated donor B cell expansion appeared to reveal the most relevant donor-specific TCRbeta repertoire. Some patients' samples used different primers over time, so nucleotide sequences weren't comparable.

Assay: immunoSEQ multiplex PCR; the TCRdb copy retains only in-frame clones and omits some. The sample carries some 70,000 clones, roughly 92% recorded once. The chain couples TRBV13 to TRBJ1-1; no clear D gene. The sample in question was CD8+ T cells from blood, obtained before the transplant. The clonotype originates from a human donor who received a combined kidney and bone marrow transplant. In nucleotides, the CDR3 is TGTGCCAGCACCGCGGAGGGAAGCACTGAAGCTTTCTTT. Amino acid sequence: CASTAEGSTEAFF.